This T cell receptor (beta chain) was obtained from a study of T cell repertoires in cytomegalovirus infection. Across the study: Matching HLA type, along with CMV infection, was indicated by public TCR beta signatures.

Study-level results: Using cumulative public TCR beta family frequency, the authors identified those who carried CMV together with the relevant HLA. HLA-C-restricted TCR beta clonotypes specific for CMV led the ex vivo response.

TCRdb called the reads again in MiXCR, with one record for every CDR3 protein. The repertoire holds nearly 450,000 distinct CDR3 sequences, with approximately 31% as singletons. Note on this clonotype: Its antigen is unidentified.

This CDR3 is built from 16 residues. Germline V gene data show CDR1 as SGHRS and CDR2 as YFSETQ. Unmatched junction bases numbered 13, after V lost 4 bases and J lost 6 bases. Sequencing used PBMCs. The receptor's source is a human donor in good health (CMV status not recorded). Some clones in this sample may be carry-over from other donors' samples. J is TRBJ2-3 and V is TRBV5-1, with 8 bases aligning to TRBD2. The CDR3 spells CASSLRVSGVIDTQYF. CDR3 bases: TGCGCCAGCAGCCTGCGGGTTAGCGGGGTCATCGATACGCAGTATTTT. The full variable domain, rest sourced from reference TRBV5-1 and TRBJ2-3, is KAGVTQTPRYLIKTRGQQVTLSCSPISGHRSVSWYQQTPGQGLQFLFEYFSETQRNKGNFPGRFSGRQFSNSRSEMNVSTLELGDSALYLCASSLRVSGVIDTQYFGPGTRLTVL.